This T cell receptor beta chain stems from a study of cytomegalovirus exposure and HLA in healthy donors. Overall study context: Genotyping of 398 donors showed that about 79% belonged to the Caucasian-associated ancestry cluster. The study's findings and limits: Later work showed greater clonal expansion in HLA-associated TCR beta chains than in equally common others.

To note about this clone: Its target is unknown.

This CDR3 spans 14 amino acids. Per germline, CDR1 SEHNR and CDR2 FQNEAQ (reference sequence). V lost 2 bases and J 2 bases, leaving 9 bases between the germline ends. The primer mix had 60 Vbeta and 13 Jbeta primers. Original methodology: In a later analysis, of approximately 81 million unique beta chains, some 10 million appeared in at least two donors. The assay was immunoSEQ multiplex PCR, and TCRdb's table has in-frame clones only and misses some. V, J and clone size are those of that table, while D and trimming were read from the DNA. Of a few hundred thousand clones listed, about 80% are singletons.

Sequenced material: PBMCs. This receptor was taken from a woman aged 60-75 years in good health and CMV-seropositive. V gene TRBV7-9 combines with J gene TRBJ1-2; D not certain. The CDR3 region is CASSLLSQNYGYTF. The CDR3 DNA reads TGTGCCAGCAGCTTACTGTCACAGAACTATGGCTACACCTTC.